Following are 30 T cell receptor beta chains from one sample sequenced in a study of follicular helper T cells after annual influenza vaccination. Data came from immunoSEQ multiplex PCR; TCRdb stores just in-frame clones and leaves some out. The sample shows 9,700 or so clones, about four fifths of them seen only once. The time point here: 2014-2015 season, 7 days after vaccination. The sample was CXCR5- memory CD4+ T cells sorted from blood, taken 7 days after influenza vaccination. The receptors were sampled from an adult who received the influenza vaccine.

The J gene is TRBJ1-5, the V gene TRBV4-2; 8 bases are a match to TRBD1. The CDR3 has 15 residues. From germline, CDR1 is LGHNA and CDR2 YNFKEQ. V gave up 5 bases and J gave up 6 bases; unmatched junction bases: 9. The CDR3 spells CASSATGGNRQPQHF. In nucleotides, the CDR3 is TGTGCCAGCAGCGCTACAGGGGGTAACCGTCAGCCCCAGCATTTT.

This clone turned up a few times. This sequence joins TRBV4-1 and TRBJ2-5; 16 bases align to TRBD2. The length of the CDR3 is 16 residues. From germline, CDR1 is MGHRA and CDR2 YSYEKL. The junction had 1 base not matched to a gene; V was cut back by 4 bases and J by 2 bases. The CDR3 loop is CASSLGLAGGQETQYF. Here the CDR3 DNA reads TGCGCCAGCAGCCTGGGACTAGCGGGGGGGCAAGAGACCCAGTACTTC.

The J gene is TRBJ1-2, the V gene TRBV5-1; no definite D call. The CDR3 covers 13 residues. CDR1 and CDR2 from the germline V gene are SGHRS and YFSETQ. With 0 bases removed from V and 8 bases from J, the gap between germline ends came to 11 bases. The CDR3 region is CASSLAGVGGYTF. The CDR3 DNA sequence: TGCGCCAGCAGCTTGGCCGGGGTTGGAGGCTACACCTTC. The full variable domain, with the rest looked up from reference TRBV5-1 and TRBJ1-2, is KAGVTQTPRYLIKTRGQQVTLSCSPISGHRSVSWYQQTPGQGLQFLFEYFSETQRNKGNFPGRFSGRQFSNSRSEMNVSTLELGDSALYLCASSLAGVGGYTFGSGTRLTVV.

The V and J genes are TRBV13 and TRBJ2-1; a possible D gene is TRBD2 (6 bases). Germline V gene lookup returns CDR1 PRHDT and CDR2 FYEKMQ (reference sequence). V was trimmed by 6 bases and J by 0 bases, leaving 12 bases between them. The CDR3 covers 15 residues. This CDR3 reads CASRISGVSYNEQFF. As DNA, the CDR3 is TGTGCCAGCAGGATTAGCGGAGTCTCCTACAATGAGCAGTTCTTC.

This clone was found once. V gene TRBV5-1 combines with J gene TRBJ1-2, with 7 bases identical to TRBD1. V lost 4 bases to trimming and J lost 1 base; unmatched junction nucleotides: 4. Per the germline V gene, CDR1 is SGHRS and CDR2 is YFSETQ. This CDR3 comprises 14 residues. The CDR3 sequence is CASSPGTVNYGYTF. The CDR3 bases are TGCGCCAGCAGCCCCGGGACAGTTAACTATGGCTACACCTTC.

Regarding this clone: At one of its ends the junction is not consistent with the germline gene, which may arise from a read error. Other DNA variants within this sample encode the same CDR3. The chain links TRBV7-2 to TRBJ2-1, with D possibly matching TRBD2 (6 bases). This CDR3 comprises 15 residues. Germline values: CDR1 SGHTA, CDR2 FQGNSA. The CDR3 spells CASSFWTKPYNEQFF. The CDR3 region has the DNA TGTGCCAGTAGCTTTTGGACTAAACCCTACAATGAGCAGTTCTTC.

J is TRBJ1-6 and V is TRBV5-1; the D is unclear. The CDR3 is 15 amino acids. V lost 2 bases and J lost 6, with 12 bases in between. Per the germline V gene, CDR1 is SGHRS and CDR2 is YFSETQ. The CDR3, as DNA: TGCGCCAGCAGCTTCGATACAGCGCCTAATTCACCCCTCCACTTT. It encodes CASSFDTAPNSPLHF. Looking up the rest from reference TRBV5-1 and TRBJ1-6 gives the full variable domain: KAGVTQTPRYLIKTRGQQVTLSCSPISGHRSVSWYQQTPGQGLQFLFEYFSETQRNKGNFPGRFSGRQFSNSRSEMNVSTLELGDSALYLCASSFDTAPNSPLHFGNGTRLTVT.

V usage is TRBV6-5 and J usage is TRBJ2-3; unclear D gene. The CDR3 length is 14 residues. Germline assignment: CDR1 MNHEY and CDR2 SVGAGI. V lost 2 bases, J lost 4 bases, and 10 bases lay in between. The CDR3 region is CASSYERFSDTQYF. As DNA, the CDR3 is TGTGCCAGCAGTTACGAAAGGTTCTCAGATACGCAGTATTTT.

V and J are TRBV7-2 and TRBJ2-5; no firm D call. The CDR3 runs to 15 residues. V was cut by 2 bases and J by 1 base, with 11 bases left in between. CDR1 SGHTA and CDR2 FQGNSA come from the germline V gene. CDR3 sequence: CASSLRVATQETQYF. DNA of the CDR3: TGTGCCAGCAGCTTACGGGTAGCCACCCAAGAGACCCAGTACTTC.

CDR3 amino acids: CASSSTGGQTQYF. The CDR3 DNA sequence: TGTGCCAGCAGCTCGACAGGGGGTCAGACCCAGTACTTC. This chain uses TRBV11-3 with TRBJ2-5, with TRBD1 matching 9 bases. V was pared by 4 bases and J by 6 bases, with 3 bases of the junction left unmatched. CDR3 length: 13 amino acids. The germline gives CDR1 SGHNT, CDR2 YENEEA.

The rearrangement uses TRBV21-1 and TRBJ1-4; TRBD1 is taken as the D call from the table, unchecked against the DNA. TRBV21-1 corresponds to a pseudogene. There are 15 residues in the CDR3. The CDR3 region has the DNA TGTGCCAGCAGCAAATCGGGGCAGGGGTATGAAAAACTGTTTTTT. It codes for CASSKSGQGYEKLFF.

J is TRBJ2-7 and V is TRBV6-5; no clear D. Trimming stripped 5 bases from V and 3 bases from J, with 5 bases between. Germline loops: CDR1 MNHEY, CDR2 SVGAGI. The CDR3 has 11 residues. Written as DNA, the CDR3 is TGTGCCAGCAGTACCCTCTACGAGCAGTACTTC. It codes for CASSTLYEQYF.

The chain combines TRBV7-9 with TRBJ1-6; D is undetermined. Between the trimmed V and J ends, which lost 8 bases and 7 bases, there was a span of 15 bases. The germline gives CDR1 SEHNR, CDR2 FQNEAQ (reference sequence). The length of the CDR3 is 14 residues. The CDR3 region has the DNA TGTGCCAGCGCCCCGGGGTACTCAAATTCACCCCTCCACTTT. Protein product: CASAPGYSNSPLHF.

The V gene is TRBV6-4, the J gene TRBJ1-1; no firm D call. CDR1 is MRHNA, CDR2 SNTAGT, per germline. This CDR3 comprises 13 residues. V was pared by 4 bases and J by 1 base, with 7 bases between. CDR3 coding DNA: TGTGCCAGCAGTGCGGAGGAGAACACTGAAGCTTTCTTT. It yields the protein CASSAEENTEAFF.

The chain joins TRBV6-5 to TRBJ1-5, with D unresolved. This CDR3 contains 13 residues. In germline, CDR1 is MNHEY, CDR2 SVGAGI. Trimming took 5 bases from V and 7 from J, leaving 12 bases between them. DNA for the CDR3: TGTGCCAGCAGTACAGAGGGAAGACAGCCCCAGCATTTT. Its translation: CASSTEGRQPQHF.

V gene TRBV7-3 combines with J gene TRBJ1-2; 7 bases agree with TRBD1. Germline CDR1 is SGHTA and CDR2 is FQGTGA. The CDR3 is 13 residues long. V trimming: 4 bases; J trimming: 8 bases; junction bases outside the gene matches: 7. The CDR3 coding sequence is TGTGCCAGCAGCTCTACAGGGGTAGGAGGCTACACCTTC. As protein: CASSSTGVGGYTF. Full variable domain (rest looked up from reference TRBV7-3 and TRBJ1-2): GAGVSQTPSNKVTEKGKYVELRCDPISGHTALYWYRQSLGQGPEFLIYFQGTGAADDSGLPNDRFFAVRPEGSVSTLKIQRTERGDSAVYLCASSSTGVGGYTFGSGTRLTVV.

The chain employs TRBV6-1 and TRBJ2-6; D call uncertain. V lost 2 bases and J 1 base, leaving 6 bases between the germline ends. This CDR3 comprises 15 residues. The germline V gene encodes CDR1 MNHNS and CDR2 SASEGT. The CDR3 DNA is TGTGCCAGCAGTGAACACGGTTCTGGGGCCAACGTCCTGACTTTC. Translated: CASSEHGSGANVLTF.

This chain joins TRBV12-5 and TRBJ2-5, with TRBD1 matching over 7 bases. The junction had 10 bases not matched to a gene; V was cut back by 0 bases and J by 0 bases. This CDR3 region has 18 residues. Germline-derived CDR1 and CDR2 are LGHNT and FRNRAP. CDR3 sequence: CASGLVGAGQVDQETQYF. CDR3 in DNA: TGTGCTAGTGGTTTGGTAGGGGCAGGACAGGTAGACCAAGAGACCCAGTACTTC.

The CDR3 DNA reads TGTGCCAGCAGTAATGGTATTACTAACTATGGCTACACCTTC. Translation gives CASSNGITNYGYTF. The rearrangement joins TRBV27 to TRBJ1-2; no reliable D call. Germline-derived CDR1 and CDR2 are MNHEY and SMNVEV (reference sequence). CDR3 length equals 14 residues. Deletions cut 5 bases from V and 0 bases from J, with 10 bases between.

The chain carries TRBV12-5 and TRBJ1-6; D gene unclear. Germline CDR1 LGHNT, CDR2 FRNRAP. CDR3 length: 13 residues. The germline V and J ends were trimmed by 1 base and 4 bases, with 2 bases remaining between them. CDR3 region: CASGLEYNSPLHF. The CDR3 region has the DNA TGTGCTAGTGGTTTGGAGTATAATTCACCCCTCCACTTT.

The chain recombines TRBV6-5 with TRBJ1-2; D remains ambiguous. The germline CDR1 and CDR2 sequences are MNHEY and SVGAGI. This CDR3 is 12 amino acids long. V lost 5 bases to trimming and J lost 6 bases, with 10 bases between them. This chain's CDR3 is CASSSGPDGYTF. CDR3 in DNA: TGTGCCAGCAGTAGCGGACCGGATGGCTACACCTTC.

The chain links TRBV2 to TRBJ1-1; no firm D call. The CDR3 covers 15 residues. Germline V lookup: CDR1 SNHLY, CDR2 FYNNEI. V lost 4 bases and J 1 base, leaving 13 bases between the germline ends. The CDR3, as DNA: TGTGCCAGCAGTGCAGAGGCAGCGGGGAACACTGAAGCTTTCTTT. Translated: CASSAEAAGNTEAFF.

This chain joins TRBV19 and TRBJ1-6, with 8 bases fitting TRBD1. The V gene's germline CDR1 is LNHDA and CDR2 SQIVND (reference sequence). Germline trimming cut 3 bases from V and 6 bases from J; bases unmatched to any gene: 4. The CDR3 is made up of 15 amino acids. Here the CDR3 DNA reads TGTGCCAGTAGTATCGGACAGGGACGTAATTCACCCCTCCACTTT. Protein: CASSIGQGRNSPLHF. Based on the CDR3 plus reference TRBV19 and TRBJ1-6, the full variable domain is DGGITQSPKYLFRKEGQNVTLSCEQNLNHDAMYWYRQDPGQGLRLIYYSQIVNDFQKGDIAEGYSVSREKKESFPLTVTSAQKNPTAFYLCASSIGQGRNSPLHFGNGTRLTVT.

As DNA, the CDR3 is TGTGCCAGTAGACGGGCCGCCTCCTACGAGCAGTACTTC. Its protein is CASRRAASYEQYF. This rearrangement joins TRBV19 to TRBJ2-7; D not resolved. This CDR3 has 13 residues. Germline CDR1 reads LNHDA; CDR2 reads SQIVND (reference sequence). V dropped 6 bases and J dropped 0 bases, with 9 bases sitting between them.

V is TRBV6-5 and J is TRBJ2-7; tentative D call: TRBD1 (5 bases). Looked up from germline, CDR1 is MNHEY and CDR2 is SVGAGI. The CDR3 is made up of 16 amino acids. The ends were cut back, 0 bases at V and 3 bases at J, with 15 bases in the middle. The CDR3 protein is CASSYSAQGGNYEQYF. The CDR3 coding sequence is TGTGCCAGCAGTTACTCGGCCCAGGGTGGGAACTACGAGCAGTACTTC.

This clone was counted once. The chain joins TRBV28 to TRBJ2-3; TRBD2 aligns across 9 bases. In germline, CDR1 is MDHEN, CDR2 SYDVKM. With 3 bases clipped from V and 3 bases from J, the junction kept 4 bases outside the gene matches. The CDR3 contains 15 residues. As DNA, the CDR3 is TGTGCCAGCAGTTTCCGGCGGGGGGGTACAGATACGCAGTATTTT. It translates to CASSFRRGGTDTQYF.

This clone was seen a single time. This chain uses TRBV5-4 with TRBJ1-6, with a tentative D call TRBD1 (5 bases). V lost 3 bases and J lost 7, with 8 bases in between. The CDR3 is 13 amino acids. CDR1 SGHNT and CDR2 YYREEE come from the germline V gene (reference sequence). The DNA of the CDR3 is TGTGCCAGCAGCTCCCGACAGAATTCACCCCTCCACTTT. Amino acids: CASSSRQNSPLHF.

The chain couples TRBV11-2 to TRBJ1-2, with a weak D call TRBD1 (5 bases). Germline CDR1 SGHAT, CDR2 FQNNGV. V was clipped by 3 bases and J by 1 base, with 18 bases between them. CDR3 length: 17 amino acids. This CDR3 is CASSLGLDSNFNYGYTF. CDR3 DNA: TGTGCCAGCAGCTTGGGCCTAGACAGCAACTTTAACTATGGCTACACCTTC.

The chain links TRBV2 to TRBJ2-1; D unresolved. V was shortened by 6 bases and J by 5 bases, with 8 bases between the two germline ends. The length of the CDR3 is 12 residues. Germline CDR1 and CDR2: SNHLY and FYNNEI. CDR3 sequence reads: CASRPSNNEQFF. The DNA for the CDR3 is TGTGCCAGCAGGCCCTCGAACAATGAGCAGTTCTTC.

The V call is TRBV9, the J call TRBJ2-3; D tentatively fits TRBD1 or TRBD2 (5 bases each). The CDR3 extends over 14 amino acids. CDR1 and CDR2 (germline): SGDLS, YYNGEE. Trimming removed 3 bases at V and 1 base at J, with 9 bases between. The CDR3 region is CASSGGTRTDTQYF. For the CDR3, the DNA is TGTGCCAGCAGCGGTGGGACCCGCACAGATACGCAGTATTTT.